This T cell receptor beta chain was identified during a study of beta chain features in type 1 diabetes. With regard to this clone: Its antigen is not known.

Reverse transcribing all isolated RNA meant expressed TCRB transcripts were sequenced. There were 3.5 million or so reads on average in the naive, central memory and regulatory T cell samples. Clones were sequenced by immunoSEQ multiplex PCR, and TCRdb holds only the in-frame ones, with some missing. The table has under 450,000 clones, roughly 13% seen once. Study findings and constraints: In the patient group, naive, central memory and Treg TCRB repertoires seemed more alike than in the healthy donor group. Diminished insertions and augmented deletions at VDJ junctions characterized type 1 diabetes patients.

CD4+ cells of the naive, central memory, regulatory and stem cell-like memory types were sorted via CD45RO/CCR7/CD25/CD127/CD95/CD27. This CDR3 contains 15 residues. V lost 6 bases, J lost 0 bases, and 4 bases stayed unmatched. Germline V lookup: CDR1 MNHEY, CDR2 SVGAGI. The clonotype originates from a man aged 25-45 years in good health. The chain combines TRBV6-5 with TRBJ2-2; TRBD1 agrees at 7 bases. Sequences were obtained from naive CD4+ T cells from blood. CDR3 residues: CASRKGQANTGELFF. CDR3 in DNA: TGTGCCAGCAGAAAAGGACAGGCGAACACCGGGGAGCTGTTTTTT.